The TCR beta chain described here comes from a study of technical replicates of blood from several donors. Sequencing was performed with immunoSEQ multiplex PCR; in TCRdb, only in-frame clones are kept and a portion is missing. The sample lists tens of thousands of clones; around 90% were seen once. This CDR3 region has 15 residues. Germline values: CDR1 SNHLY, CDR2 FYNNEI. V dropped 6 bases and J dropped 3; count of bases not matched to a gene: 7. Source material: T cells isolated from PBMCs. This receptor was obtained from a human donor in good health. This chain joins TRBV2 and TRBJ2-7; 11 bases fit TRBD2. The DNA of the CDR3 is TGTGCCAGCAGGCCTACTAGCGGGGGACACTACGAGCAGTACTTC. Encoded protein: CASRPTSGGHYEQYF.